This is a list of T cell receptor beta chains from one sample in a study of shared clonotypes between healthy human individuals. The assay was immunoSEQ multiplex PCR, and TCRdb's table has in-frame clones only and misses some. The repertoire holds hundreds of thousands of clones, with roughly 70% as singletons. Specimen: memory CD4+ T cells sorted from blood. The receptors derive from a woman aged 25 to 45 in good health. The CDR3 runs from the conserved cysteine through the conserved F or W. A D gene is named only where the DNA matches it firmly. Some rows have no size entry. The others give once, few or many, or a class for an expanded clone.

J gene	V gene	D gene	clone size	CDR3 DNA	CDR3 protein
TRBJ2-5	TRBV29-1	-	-	TGCAGCGTTGACGAGGGTGTAGAGACCCAGTACTTC	CSVDEGVETQYF
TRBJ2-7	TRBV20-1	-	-	TGCAGTGCTCTCCCTCGATTTGAGCAGTACTTC	CSALPRFEQYF
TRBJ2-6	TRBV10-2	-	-	TGCGCCAGCAGTGACAGGGCAGGGAGAGGGTCTGGGGCCAACGTCCTGACTTTC	CASSDRAGRGSGANVLTF
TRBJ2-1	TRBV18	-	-	TGTGCCAGCTCATCTACTAGTCTGGTAGGGAATGAGCAGTTCTTC	CASSSTSLVGNEQFF
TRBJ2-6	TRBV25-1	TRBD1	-	TGTGCCAGCAGTCTTCCGGACAGGGGTGACAACGTCCTGACTTTC	CASSLPDRGDNVLTF
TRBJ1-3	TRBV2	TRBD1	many	TGTGCCAGCAGTGCAGGGGGCGCTGGAAACACCATATATTTT	CASSAGGAGNTIYF
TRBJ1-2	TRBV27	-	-	TGTGCCAGCAGGCCATCAGCGTACCTATTTGGCTACACCTTC	CASRPSAYLFGYTF
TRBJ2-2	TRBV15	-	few	TGTGCCACCAGCAGAGATCTAGGGAACACCGGGGAGCTGTTTTTT	CATSRDLGNTGELFF
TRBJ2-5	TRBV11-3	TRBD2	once	TGTGCCAGCAGCCTCCGGCCCTTAGCGGGAGTTGATGAGACCCAGTACTTC	CASSLRPLAGVDETQYF
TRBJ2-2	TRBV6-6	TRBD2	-	TGTGCCAGCAGTGCCAGCGGGAGAAACACCGGGGAGCTGTTTTTT	CASSASGRNTGELFF
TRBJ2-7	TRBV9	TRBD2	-	TGTGCCAGCAGCGAGAGTAGCGGGAGCTTCTACGAGCAGTACTTC	CASSESSGSFYEQYF
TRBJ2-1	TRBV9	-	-	TGTGCCAGCAGCGTACGGCTCCATGAGCAGTTCTTC	CASSVRLHEQFF
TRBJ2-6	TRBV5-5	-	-	TGTGCCAGCAGCTTGCGTGGGGATGGGGCCAACGTCCTGACTTTC	CASSLRGDGANVLTF
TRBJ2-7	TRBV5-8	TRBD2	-	TGTGCCAGCAGCTTAAAAGCGGGAGCCTACGAGCAGTACTTC	CASSLKAGAYEQYF
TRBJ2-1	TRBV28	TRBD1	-	TGTGCCAGCACCAATTTCGGACAGGGAACCTACAATGAGCAGTTCTTC	CASTNFGQGTYNEQFF
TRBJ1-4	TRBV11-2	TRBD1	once	TGTGCCAGCAGCCCGGGACAGACGAATGAAAAACTGTTTTTT	CASSPGQTNEKLFF
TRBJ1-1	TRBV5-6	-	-	TGTGCCAGCAGCTTAGGAGACGCCGACACTGAAGCTTTCTTT	CASSLGDADTEAFF
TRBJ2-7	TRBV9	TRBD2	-	TGTGCCAGCAGCGGGGGACTAGCGGGAGGGTTTTCCTACGAGCAGTACTTC	CASSGGLAGGFSYEQYF
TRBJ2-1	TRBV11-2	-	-	TGTGCCAGCAGCTTGACTAGTGAGGGATTTAGTGGGCAGTTCTTC	CASSLTSEGFSGQFF
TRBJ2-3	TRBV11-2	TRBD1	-	TGTGCCAGCAGCTTAGGTAGGGGGCAAGGACTCAGCACAGATACGCAGTATTTT	CASSLGRGQGLSTDTQYF
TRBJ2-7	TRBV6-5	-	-	TGTGCCAGCAGTTCCAACCCAGAGCCCCCCTACGAGCAGTACTTC	CASSSNPEPPYEQYF
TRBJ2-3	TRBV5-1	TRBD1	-	TGCGCCAGCAGTTTAGGACAGGGTCAAGGCACAGATACGCAGTATTTT	CASSLGQGQGTDTQYF
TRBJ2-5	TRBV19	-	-	TGTGCCAGTAGTGTACAGGGTGGCCAAGAGACCCAGTACTTC	CASSVQGGQETQYF
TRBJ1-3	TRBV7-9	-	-	TGTGCCAGCAGCTTACCAGCGATCGGGCGGAACTCTGGAAACACCATATATTTT	CASSLPAIGRNSGNTIYF
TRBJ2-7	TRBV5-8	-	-	TGTGCCAGCAGCTTGGATATTCCTAGCTCCTACGAGCAGTACTTC	CASSLDIPSSYEQYF
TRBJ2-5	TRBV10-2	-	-	TGCGCCAGCAGTGACGGGTTCCAAGAGACCCAGTACTTC	CASSDGFQETQYF
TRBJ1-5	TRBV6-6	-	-	TGTGCCAGCAGTCTGACTAGCAATCAGCCCCAGCATTTT	CASSLTSNQPQHF
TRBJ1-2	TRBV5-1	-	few	TGCGCCAGCAGCTTGGATTTAGGGACCTATGGCTACACCTTC	CASSLDLGTYGYTF
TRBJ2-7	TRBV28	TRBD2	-	TGTGCCAGCAGCTCAAGACTAGCGGGGTACGAGCAGTACTTC	CASSSRLAGYEQYF
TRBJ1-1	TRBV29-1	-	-	TGCAGCGCTCAACCCCAGGGGTACGCTGAAGCTTTCTTT	CSAQPQGYAEAFF
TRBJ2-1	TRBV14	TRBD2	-	TGTGCCAGCAGCCAAGAATTAGCGGGAGGGCCTTACAATGAGCAGTTCTTC	CASSQELAGGPYNEQFF
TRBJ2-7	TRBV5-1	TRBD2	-	TGCGCCAGCAGCGCCGGGACTAGCGGGAATCAGCAGTACTTC	CASSAGTSGNQQYF
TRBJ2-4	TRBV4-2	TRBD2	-	TGTGCCAGCAGCCAAGACTCCGGACTAGCTAGCATTCAGTACTTC	CASSQDSGLASIQYF
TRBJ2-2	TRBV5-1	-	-	TGCGCCAGCAGCCCACGTGGACGGGCTCCGAACACCGGGGAGCTGTTTTTT	CASSPRGRAPNTGELFF
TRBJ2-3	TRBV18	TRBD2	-	TGTGCCAGCTCACCAAGTACTAGCGGGAGTCGCACAGATACGCAGTATTTT	CASSPSTSGSRTDTQYF
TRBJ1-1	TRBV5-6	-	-	TGTGCCAGCAGCCCGCCCTTAGTTTGGGGCAGTTGGAACACTGAAGCTTTCTTT	CASSPPLVWGSWNTEAFF
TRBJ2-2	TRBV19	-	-	TGTGCCAGTAGTATGATGTCGGTTGGAGGGGCGTACACCGGGGAGCTGTTTTTT	CASSMMSVGGAYTGELFF
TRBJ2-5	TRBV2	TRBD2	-	TGTGCCAGCAGTGAGGCCGGGAGGGGCGAGACCCAGTACTTC	CASSEAGRGETQYF
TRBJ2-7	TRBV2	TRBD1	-	TGTGCCAGTATGACGGATCGGGGACAGGATGCCTACGAGCAGTACTTC	CASMTDRGQDAYEQYF
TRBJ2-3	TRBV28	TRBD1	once	TGTGCCAGCAGTGGGGGACAGGGGGTCACAGATACGCAGTATTTT	CASSGGQGVTDTQYF
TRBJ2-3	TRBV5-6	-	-	TGTGCCAGCAGCTTCTTGGAGGGCCTTAAAGATACGCAGTATTTT	CASSFLEGLKDTQYF
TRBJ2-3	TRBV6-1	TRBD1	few	TGTGCCAGCAGTCTAGACAGGGCCACAGATACGCAGTATTTT	CASSLDRATDTQYF
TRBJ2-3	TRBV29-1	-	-	TGCAGCGTTTTGTGGGAGCGGTCAGATACGCAGTATTTT	CSVLWERSDTQYF
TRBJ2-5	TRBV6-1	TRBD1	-	TGTGCCAGCGGAATTTACAGGGGGCGAGGGGAGACCCAGTACTTC	CASGIYRGRGETQYF
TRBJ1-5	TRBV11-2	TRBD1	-	TGTGCCAGCAGCGAGGGATGGACAGGGGGACAGCCCCAGCATTTT	CASSEGWTGGQPQHF
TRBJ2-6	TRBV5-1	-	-	TGCGCCAGCAGCTTCGGATCTGGGGCCAACGTCCTGACTTTC	CASSFGSGANVLTF
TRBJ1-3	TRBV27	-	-	TGTGCCAGCAGCCCCACTGGTGGAAACACCATATATTTT	CASSPTGGNTIYF
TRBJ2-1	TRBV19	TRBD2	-	TGTGCCAGTAGCGGGGACTATAATGAGCAGTTCTTC	CASSGDYNEQFF